A selection of T cell receptor beta chains follows, all from one sample in a study of T cell clones after liver transplantation. The protocol was immunoSEQ multiplex PCR, while the TCRdb copy is restricted to in-frame clones and leaves out a portion. The sample has tens of thousands of clones; 80% to 90% are singletons. This specimen was CD8+ T cells from blood, taken 12 months after liver transplant. These receptors all come from a human patient who received a liver transplant. T cells may partly derive from the graft donor. The CDR3 runs from the conserved cysteine through the conserved F or W. D genes are given only for firm matches. Clone sizes are given selectively: once, few, many, or a class where the clone is expanded.

CDR3,DNA,J,length,D,V,size
CASSSQLAGVQNEQFF,TGTGCCAGCAGCTCCCAACTAGCGGGAGTTCAGAATGAGCAGTTCTTC,TRBJ2-1,16,TRBD2,TRBV7-9,.
CASSFGTGAYEQYF,TGTGCCAGCAGCTTCGGGACAGGGGCGTACGAGCAGTACTTC,TRBJ2-7,14,TRBD1,TRBV5-6,.
CASSVSGGSLSSYNEQFF,TGTGCCAGCAGCGTTTCCGGGGGTAGCCTGAGCTCCTACAATGAGCAGTTCTTC,TRBJ2-1,18,.,TRBV9,.
CASVTSGENEQFF,TGTGCCAGCGTGACTAGCGGGGAAAATGAGCAGTTCTTC,TRBJ2-1,13,TRBD2,TRBV7-9,.
CASSVGGFDTQYF,TGTGCCAGTAGTGTGGGGGGCTTCGATACGCAGTATTTT,TRBJ2-3,13,.,TRBV19,.
CASSSRQAGLNTIYF,TGTGCCAGCAGTTCCCGGCAGGCAGGCTTAAACACCATATATTTT,TRBJ1-3,15,.,TRBV28,.
CASSFGSSNTGELFF,TGTGCCAGCAGCTTCGGCAGCTCGAACACCGGGGAGCTGTTTTTT,TRBJ2-2,15,.,TRBV7-8,.
CASSSQGTVWGSGELFF,TGTGCCAGCAGCTCCCAGGGGACGGTATGGGGCTCCGGGGAGCTGTTTTTT,TRBJ2-2,17,.,TRBV7-8,.
CASSLSTSGRSYEQYF,TGCGCCAGCAGCTTGTCAACCAGCGGGCGGTCCTACGAGCAGTACTTC,TRBJ2-7,16,.,TRBV5-1,.
CASSQHLSSGANVLTF,TGCGCCAGCAGCCAACACTTAAGCTCTGGGGCCAACGTCCTGACTTTC,TRBJ2-6,16,.,TRBV4-3,.
CASSQVEGRNRGARQFF,TGCGCCAGCAGCCAAGTCGAGGGCAGGAACAGGGGTGCTCGGCAGTTCTTC,TRBJ2-1,17,TRBD1,TRBV4-1,.
CASSQGGTSVDGGELFF,TGCGCCAGCAGCCAAGGAGGGACTAGCGTAGACGGCGGGGAGCTGTTTTTT,TRBJ2-2,17,TRBD2,TRBV4-1,.
CASTNPQGPLGDNEQFF,TGTGCCAGCACCAACCCCCAGGGACCCCTCGGGGACAATGAGCAGTTCTTC,TRBJ2-1,17,.,TRBV25-1,.
CASSERGGTQHF,TGTGCCAGCAGTGAAAGGGGTGGTACCCAGCATTTT,TRBJ1-5,12,.,TRBV2,.
CASSVEGAATNEKLFF,TGTGCCAGCAGCGTAGAGGGGGCAGCAACTAATGAAAAACTGTTTTTT,TRBJ1-4,16,TRBD1,TRBV9,.
CASSYRDRANYEQYF,TGTGCCAGCAGCTACCGGGACAGGGCTAATTACGAGCAGTACTTC,TRBJ2-7,15,TRBD1,TRBV7-8,.
CSAIGGWDTEAFF,TGCAGCGCGATTGGGGGCTGGGACACTGAAGCTTTCTTT,TRBJ1-1,13,.,TRBV29-1,.
CSVESPYEQYF,TGCAGCGTTGAGTCCCCCTACGAGCAGTACTTC,TRBJ2-7,11,.,TRBV29-1,.
CASTWGATEAFF,TGTGCCAGTACATGGGGAGCCACTGAAGCTTTCTTT,TRBJ1-1,12,.,TRBV19,.
CASSIGVAASSYNEQFF,TGTGCCAGTAGTATCGGCGTAGCGGCGAGCTCCTACAATGAGCAGTTCTTC,TRBJ2-1,17,.,TRBV19,.
CASSTTSGTANIYEQYF,TGTGCCAGTAGTACAACTTCTGGGACAGCCAATATCTACGAGCAGTACTTC,TRBJ2-7,17,TRBD1,TRBV19,many
CASSSAAGNQPQHF,TGTGCCAGCAGTTCGGCCGCAGGCAATCAGCCCCAGCATTTT,TRBJ1-5,14,.,TRBV6-1,.
CASSLGAGYEQYF,TGTGCCAGCAGCTTGGGGGCCGGATACGAGCAGTACTTC,TRBJ2-7,13,.,TRBV11-2,.
CASSYQGPIAGRIPIEQFF,TGTGCCAGCAGCTATCAGGGCCCGATAGCGGGGAGGATCCCAATTGAGCAGTTCTTC,TRBJ2-1,19,TRBD2,TRBV7-2,few
CASSLVGDQDYGYTF,TGTGCCAGCAGCCTGGTTGGGGATCAGGACTATGGCTACACCTTC,TRBJ1-2,15,.,TRBV14,.
CASSLDPTGTEAFF,TGTGCCAGCAGCTTGGACCCAACGGGCACTGAAGCTTTCTTT,TRBJ1-1,14,.,TRBV5-6,.
CASSLNMAGNYEQYF,TGTGCCAGCAGTTTAAATATGGCGGGGAACTACGAGCAGTACTTC,TRBJ2-7,15,.,TRBV28,.
CASRVHRDGYTF,TGTGCCAGCAGGGTACACAGGGATGGCTACACCTTC,TRBJ1-2,12,.,TRBV2,few
CASSGYNRDRHSYEQYF,TGTGCCAGCAGTGGATACAACCGGGACAGGCACTCCTACGAGCAGTACTTC,TRBJ2-7,17,TRBD1,TRBV6-1,.
CASGTGDSYEQYF,TGTGCCAGCGGGACAGGGGACTCCTACGAGCAGTACTTC,TRBJ2-7,13,TRBD1,TRBV19,.
CASSQEGQGANEQFF,TGCGCCAGCAGCCAAGAGGGCCAGGGCGCCAATGAGCAGTTCTTC,TRBJ2-1,15,.,TRBV4-1,medium-sized